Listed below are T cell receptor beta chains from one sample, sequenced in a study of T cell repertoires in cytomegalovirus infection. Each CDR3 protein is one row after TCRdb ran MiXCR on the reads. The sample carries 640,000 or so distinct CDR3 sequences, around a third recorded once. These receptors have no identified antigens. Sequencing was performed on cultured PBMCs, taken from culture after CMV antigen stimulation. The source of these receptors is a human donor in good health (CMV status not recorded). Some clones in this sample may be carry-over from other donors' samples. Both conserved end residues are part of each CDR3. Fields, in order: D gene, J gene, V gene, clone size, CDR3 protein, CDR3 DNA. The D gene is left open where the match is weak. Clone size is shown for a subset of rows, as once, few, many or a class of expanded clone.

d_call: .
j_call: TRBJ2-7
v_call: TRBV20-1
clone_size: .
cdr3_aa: CSATISAELYEQYF
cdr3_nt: TGCAGTGCTACGATATCAGCGGAGCTCTACGAGCAGTACTTC

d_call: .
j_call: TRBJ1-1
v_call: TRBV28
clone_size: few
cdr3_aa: CASTAAPGGALAEAFF
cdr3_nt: TGTGCCAGCACAGCTGCCCCGGGGGGCGCATTGGCTGAAGCTTTCTTT

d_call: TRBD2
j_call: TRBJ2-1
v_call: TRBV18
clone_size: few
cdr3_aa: CASSPPGLDSYNEQFF
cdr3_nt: TGTGCCAGCTCACCACCGGGACTAGACTCCTACAATGAGCAGTTCTTC

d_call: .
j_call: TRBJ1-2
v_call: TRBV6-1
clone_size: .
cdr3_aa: CASSERDPYGYTF
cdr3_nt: TGTGCCAGCAGTGAACGTGACCCCTATGGCTACACCTTC

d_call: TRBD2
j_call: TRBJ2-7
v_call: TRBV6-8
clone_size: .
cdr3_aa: CACSGASGYEQYF
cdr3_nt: TGTGCCTGCTCCGGCGCTAGCGGGTACGAGCAGTACTTC

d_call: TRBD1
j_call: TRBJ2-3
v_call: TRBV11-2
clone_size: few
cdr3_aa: CASSLGQGAVDTQYF
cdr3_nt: TGTGCCAGCAGCTTAGGTCAGGGGGCGGTGGATACGCAGTATTTT

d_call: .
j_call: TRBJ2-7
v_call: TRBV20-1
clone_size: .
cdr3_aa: CSARKGLDEQYF
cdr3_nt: TGCAGTGCTAGAAAGGGGCTCGACGAGCAGTACTTC

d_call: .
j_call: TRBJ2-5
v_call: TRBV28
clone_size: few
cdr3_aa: CASSLAPQEETQYF
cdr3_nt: TGTGCCAGCAGTTTGGCCCCCCAAGAAGAGACCCAGTACTTC

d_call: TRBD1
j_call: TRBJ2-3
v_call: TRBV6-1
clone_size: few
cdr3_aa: CASSALGTRTGTLGSTDTQYF
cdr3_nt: TGTGCCAGCAGTGCCCTCGGGACAAGGACAGGGACCTTGGGTAGCACAGATACGCAGTATTTT

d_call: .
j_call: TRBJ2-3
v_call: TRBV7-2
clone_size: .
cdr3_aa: CASSPMGQLADTQYF
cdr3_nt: TGTGCCAGCAGCCCTATGGGACAATTAGCTGATACGCAGTATTTT

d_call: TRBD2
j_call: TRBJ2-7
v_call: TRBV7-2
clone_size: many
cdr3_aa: CASSLELAGGAEQYF
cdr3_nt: TGTGCCAGCAGCTTAGAACTAGCGGGAGGGGCCGAGCAGTACTTC

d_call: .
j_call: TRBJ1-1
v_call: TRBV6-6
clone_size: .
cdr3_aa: CASSYSSSLGMNTEAFF
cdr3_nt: TGTGCCAGCAGTTACTCGTCCTCCCTGGGCATGAACACTGAAGCTTTCTTT

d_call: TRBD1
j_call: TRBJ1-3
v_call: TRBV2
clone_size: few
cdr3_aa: CASRVAQGVQEDGNTIYF
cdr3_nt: TGTGCCAGCCGGGTGGCACAGGGGGTTCAAGAGGATGGAAACACCATATATTTT

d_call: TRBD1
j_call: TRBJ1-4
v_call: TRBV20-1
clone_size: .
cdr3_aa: CSARDFGSGGEKLFF
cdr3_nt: TGCAGTGCTAGAGATTTCGGGTCAGGGGGGGAAAAACTGTTTTTT

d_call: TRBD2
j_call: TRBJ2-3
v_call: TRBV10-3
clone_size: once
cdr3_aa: CAISPSGSTDTQYF
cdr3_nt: TGTGCCATCAGCCCTAGCGGGAGCACAGATACGCAGTATTTT

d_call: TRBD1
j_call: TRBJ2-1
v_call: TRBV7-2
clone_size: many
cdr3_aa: CASSTTGDLSDEQFF
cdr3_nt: TGTGCCAGCAGCACGACAGGGGACCTCTCCGATGAGCAGTTCTTC

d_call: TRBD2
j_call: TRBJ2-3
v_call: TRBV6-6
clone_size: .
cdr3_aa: CASSSPTSGGRGADTQYF
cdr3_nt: TGTGCCAGCAGTTCCCCGACTAGCGGGGGGCGGGGTGCAGATACGCAGTATTTT

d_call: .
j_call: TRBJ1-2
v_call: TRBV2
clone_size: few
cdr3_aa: CASSEKRNYGYTF
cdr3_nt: TGTGCCAGCAGTGAAAAGCGGAACTATGGCTACACCTTC

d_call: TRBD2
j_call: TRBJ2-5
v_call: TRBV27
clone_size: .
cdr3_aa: CASSLSGLAGGSRQTQYF
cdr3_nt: TGTGCCAGCAGTTTATCGGGACTAGCGGGAGGGTCTAGGCAGACCCAGTACTTC

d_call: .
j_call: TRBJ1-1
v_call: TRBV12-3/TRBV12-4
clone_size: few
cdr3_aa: CASSLQAFF
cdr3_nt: TGTGCCAGCAGTCTACAAGCTTTCTTT

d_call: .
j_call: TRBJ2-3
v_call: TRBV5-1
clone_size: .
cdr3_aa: CASSLVPGPRTDTQYF
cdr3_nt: TGCGCCAGCAGCTTGGTTCCCGGGCCCCGCACAGATACGCAGTATTTT

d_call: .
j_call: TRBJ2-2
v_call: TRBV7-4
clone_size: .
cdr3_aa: CASSPIMGASGELFF
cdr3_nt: TGTGCCAGCAGTCCCATCATGGGGGCGTCCGGGGAGCTGTTTTTT

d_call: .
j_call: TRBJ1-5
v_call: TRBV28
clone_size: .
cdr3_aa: CASSKTTGFRSNQPQHF
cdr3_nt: TGTGCCAGCAGCAAAACTACAGGGTTTAGGAGCAATCAGCCCCAGCATTTT

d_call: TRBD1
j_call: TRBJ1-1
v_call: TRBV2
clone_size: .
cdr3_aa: CASRDRQGTEAFF
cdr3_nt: TGTGCCAGCAGGGATCGACAGGGCACTGAAGCTTTCTTT

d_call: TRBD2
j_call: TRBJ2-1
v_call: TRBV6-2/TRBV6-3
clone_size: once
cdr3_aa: CASRRGLAGSYNEQFF
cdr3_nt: TGTGCCAGCAGAAGGGGACTAGCGGGATCCTACAATGAGCAGTTCTTC

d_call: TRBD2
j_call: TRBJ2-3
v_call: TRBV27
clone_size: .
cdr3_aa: CASSGLAGRDTQYF
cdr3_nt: TGTGCCAGCAGCGGACTAGCGGGACGAGATACGCAGTATTTT

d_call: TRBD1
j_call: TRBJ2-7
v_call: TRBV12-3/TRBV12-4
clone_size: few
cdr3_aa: CASSWTGASYEQYF
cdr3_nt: TGTGCCAGCAGTTGGACAGGGGCGTCCTACGAGCAGTACTTC

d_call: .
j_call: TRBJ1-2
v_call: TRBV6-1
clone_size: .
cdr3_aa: CASSERSYGYTF
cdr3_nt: TGTGCCAGCAGTGAACGCAGCTATGGCTACACCTTC